This T cell receptor beta chain was sequenced during a study of T-cell memory formation after mild COVID-19. The wider study: Largely donor-specific sequence clusters came from a couple of donors.

V gave up 0 bases and J gave up 2 bases, with 7 bases separating them. CDR1 KGHSH and CDR2 LQKENI come from the germline V gene. This CDR3 has 14 residues. MiXCR was run by TCRdb on the 5' RACE reads, yielding one entry per CDR3 protein. The sample has hundreds of thousands of distinct CDR3 sequences; around 25% are singletons. The chain combines TRBV18 with TRBJ2-5; D remains ambiguous. The sequencing input was PBMCs or a T cell subset sorted from them (not recorded which). The sequence came from an adult woman who had mild COVID-19 (a few samples of this study predate the infection). Cell type and time point are not known. CDR3 protein: CASSPPTMQETQYF. The DNA for the CDR3 is TGTGCCAGCTCACCACCTACCATGCAAGAGACCCAGTACTTC.